This TCR beta chain was identified during a study of T cells in Graves' hyperthyroidism and ophthalmopathy. Study observations and caveats: Researchers found most expanded thyroid clonotypes above 0.001 in blood as well.

This clonotype was seen at least ten times. No antigen is known for it. The CDR3 regions of TCR beta were amplified from RNA transcripts. RT-PCR in the first round (using the HTBI primer set) targeted the TCR CDR3. TCRdb passed the multiplex PCR reads through MiXCR, listing each CDR3 protein once. Counted here are some 490,000 distinct CDR3 sequences, around a fifth occurring once; the ten biggest clones make up 45% to 55%. Under 3 months was the duration of disease in ophthalmopathy patients, who also had a Clinical Activity Score of at least 3 and a NOSPECS grade of at least 4. The diagnoses drew upon clinical symptoms, serum thyroxine and TRAb, thyroid ultrasound and orbital computed tomography. The TCR sequence derives from a woman in her 70s with Graves' ophthalmopathy. The sequenced sample was blood.

CDR3: CASSLRKGQETQYF. In DNA form, the CDR3 reads TGTGCCAGCAGCTTACGTAAAGGGCAGGAGACCCAGTACTTC. The chain links TRBV7-2 to TRBJ2-5; D remains unclear. The CDR3 extends over 14 amino acids. Trimming stripped 2 bases from V and 5 bases from J, with 12 bases between. The germline V gene has CDR1 SGHTA and CDR2 FQGNSA.